A selection of T cell receptor beta chains follows, all from one sample in a study of read filtering for tumor transcriptome and immune sequencing. From the reads, TCRdb called clonotypes with MiXCR, one entry per CDR3 protein. The sample lists fewer than 7,000 distinct CDR3 sequences, less than 25% occurring once. Sequenced material: a population of CD138-negative cells sorted from bone marrow. These receptors all come from a donor older than 35 with multiple myeloma. Each CDR3 is given without its conserved first and last residue. Clone sizes are given selectively: once, few, many, or a class where the clone is expanded.

j_call v_call clone_size cdr3_aa
TRBJ1-1 TRBV15 large ATSWFGGTEAF
TRBJ2-3 TRBV7-6 medium-sized ASSARDRPTDTQY
TRBJ2-3 TRBV6-1 medium-sized ASSERASGRDPEQY
TRBJ1-1 TRBV19 medium-sized ASTISPGQRNTEAF
TRBJ2-2 TRBV2 NA SSGPSRNTNAGELF
TRBJ2-1 TRBV2 medium-sized ASSVGIREYNEQF
TRBJ2-1 TRBV7-8 NA ASRQPSGGTSYNEQF
TRBJ2-7 TRBV27 medium-sized ASGNSEQY
TRBJ2-1 TRBV20-1 large SARGGPSREQF
TRBJ2-7 TRBV7-2 many ASSYGTGAYEQY
TRBJ2-5 TRBV11-2 many ASGPGPQVETQY
TRBJ2-1 TRBV28 medium-sized ASHHRVLNEQF
TRBJ2-7 TRBV2 many ASRNDRGNPEQY
TRBJ2-2 TRBV19 many ASSPDRVRAGELF
TRBJ1-1 TRBV27 medium-sized ASTGGVEAF
TRBJ1-2 TRBV10-3 many AISDTGVNYGYT
TRBJ2-6 TRBV10-3 many AISESRGAGANVLT
TRBJ2-7 TRBV10-3 few AISSGAYEQY
TRBJ2-1 TRBV3-1 medium-sized ASSDSAGYNEQF
TRBJ2-1 TRBV12-3/TRBV12-4 medium-sized ASSRTIYNEQF
TRBJ2-1 TRBV7-2 NA ASSLAGPHNEQF
TRBJ2-7 TRBV7-3 many ASSSTGTGEKY
TRBJ2-7 TRBV20-1 medium-sized SARDPSAGAATYEQY
TRBJ2-5 TRBV7-8 many ASSLAGPQETQY
TRBJ2-1 TRBV3-1 medium-sized ASSQALSAGGSLNEQF
TRBJ1-5 TRBV6-2/TRBV6-3 NA ASSYRGYSNQPQH
TRBJ2-7 TRBV23-1 NA ASSSNSGHAYEQY
TRBJ2-3 TRBV7-3 medium-sized ASSLRRAASTDTQY
TRBJ2-3 TRBV20-1 medium-sized SAHLSGTFTDTQY
TRBJ2-3 TRBV5-4 medium-sized ASAQEQNTDTQY
TRBJ2-1 TRBV7-9 medium-sized ASSAGTSYNEQF
TRBJ2-1 TRBV7-3 many ASSLTIRGGEQF
TRBJ1-4 TRBV2 many ASSGQANEKLF
TRBJ1-4 TRBV7-2 NA ASSPDGQGATNEKLF
TRBJ2-6 TRBV7-6 medium-sized ASSPIYSGANVLT
TRBJ2-5 TRBV18 many ASSPQGEETQY
TRBJ2-7 TRBV29-1 many SVRTGGFYEQY
TRBJ1-1 TRBV29-1 medium-sized SVEGQGNTEAF
TRBJ2-2 TRBV7-9 medium-sized ASYGVAGELF
TRBJ2-1 TRBV12-3/TRBV12-4 many ASRQRLAEGEF
TRBJ2-5 TRBV6-5 many ASKTSGTATQY
TRBJ2-2 TRBV9 many ASSVERTSQGGGELF
TRBJ2-1 TRBV7-3 NA ASSLIRTSNNEQF
TRBJ2-7 TRBV20-1 many SVTTSGREVGQY
TRBJ1-1 TRBV6-2/TRBV6-3 many ASSYVRGTEAF